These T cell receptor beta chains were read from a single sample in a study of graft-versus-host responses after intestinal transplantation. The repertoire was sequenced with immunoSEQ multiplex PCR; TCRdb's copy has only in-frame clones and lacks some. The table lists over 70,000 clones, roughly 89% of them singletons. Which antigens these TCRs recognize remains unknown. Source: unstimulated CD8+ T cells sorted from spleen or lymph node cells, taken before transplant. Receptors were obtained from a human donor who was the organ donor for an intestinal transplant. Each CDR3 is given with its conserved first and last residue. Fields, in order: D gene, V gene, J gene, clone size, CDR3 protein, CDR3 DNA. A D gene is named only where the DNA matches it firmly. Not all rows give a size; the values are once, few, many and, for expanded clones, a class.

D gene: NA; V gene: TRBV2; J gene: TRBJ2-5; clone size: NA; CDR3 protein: CASNPATLGGRETQYF; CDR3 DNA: TGTGCCAGCAACCCTGCCACTCTAGGGGGTCGAGAGACCCAGTACTTC
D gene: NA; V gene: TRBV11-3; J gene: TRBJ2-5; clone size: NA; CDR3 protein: CASSGRLEETQYF; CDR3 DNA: TGTGCCAGCAGCGGACGACTAGAAGAGACCCAGTACTTC
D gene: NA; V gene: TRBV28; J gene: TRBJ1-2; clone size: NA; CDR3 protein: CASSSPVGGASYGYTF; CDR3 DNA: TGTGCCAGCAGTTCCCCAGTGGGGGGTGCCTCCTATGGCTACACCTTC
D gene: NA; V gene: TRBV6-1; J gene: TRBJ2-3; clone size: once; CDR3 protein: CASSEDGPGDTQYF; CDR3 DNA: TGTGCCAGCAGTGAAGATGGTCCGGGAGATACGCAGTATTTT
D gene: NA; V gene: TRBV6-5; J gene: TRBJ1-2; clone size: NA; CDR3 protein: CASSTGLEYGYTF; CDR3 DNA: TGTGCCAGCAGCACAGGGCTCGAGTATGGCTACACCTTC
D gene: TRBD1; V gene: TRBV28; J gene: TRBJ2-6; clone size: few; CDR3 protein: CASSLWRQGTGANVLTF; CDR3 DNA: TGTGCCAGCAGTTTATGGCGACAGGGAACCGGGGCCAACGTCCTGACTTTC
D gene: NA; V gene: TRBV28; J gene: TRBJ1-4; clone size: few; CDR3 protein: CASSLSGGKLFF; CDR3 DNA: TGTGCCAGCAGTTTATCCGGGGGAAAACTGTTTTTT
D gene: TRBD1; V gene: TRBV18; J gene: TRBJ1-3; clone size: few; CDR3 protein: CASSPRGQARNTIYF; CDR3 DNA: TGTGCCAGCTCACCCCGGGGACAGGCCAGAAACACCATATATTTT
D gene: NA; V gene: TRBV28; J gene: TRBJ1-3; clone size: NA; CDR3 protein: CASGIQGSGNTIYF; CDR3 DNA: TGTGCCAGCGGAATACAGGGATCGGGAAACACCATATATTTT
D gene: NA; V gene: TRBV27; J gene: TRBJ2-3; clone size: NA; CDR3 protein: CASSSGRGTQYF; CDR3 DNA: TGTGCCAGCAGTTCCGGCCGGGGTACGCAGTATTTT
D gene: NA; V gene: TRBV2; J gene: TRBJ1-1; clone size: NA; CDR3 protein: CACLTGGAEAFF; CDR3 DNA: TGTGCCTGCCTTACGGGGGGCGCTGAAGCTTTCTTT
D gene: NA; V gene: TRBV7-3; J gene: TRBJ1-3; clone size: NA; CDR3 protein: CASSLGSSGNTIYF; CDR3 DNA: TGTGCCAGCAGCTTAGGCAGCTCTGGAAACACCATATATTTT
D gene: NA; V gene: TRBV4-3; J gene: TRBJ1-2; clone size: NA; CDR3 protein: CASSQDRNGQDGYTF; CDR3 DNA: TGCGCCAGCAGCCAAGATAGGAACGGCCAGGATGGCTACACCTTC
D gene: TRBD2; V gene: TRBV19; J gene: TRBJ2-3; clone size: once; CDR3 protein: CASSMLAGGLGTDTQYF; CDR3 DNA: TGTGCCAGTAGTATGCTAGCGGGGGGGCTGGGAACAGATACGCAGTATTTT
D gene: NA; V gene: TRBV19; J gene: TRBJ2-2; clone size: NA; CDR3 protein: CASTSLSGTGELFF; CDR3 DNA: TGTGCCAGTACTTCCCTCTCAGGGACCGGGGAGCTGTTTTTT
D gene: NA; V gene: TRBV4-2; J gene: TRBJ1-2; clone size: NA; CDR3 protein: CASSHPTSPNYGYTF; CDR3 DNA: TGTGCCAGCAGCCATCCGACAAGCCCTAACTATGGCTACACCTTC
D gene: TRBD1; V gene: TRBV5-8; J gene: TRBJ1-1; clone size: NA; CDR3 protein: CASSLRTGNTEAFF; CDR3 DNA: TGTGCCAGCAGCCTAAGGACAGGGAACACTGAAGCTTTCTTT
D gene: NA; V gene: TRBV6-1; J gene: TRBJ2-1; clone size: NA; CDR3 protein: CASSENVANYYNEQFF; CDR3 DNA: TGTGCCAGCAGTGAAAATGTGGCTAACTACTACAATGAGCAGTTCTTC
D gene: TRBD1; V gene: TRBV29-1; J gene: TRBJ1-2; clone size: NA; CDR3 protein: CSVDTGGYYGYTF; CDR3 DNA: TGCAGCGTTGACACAGGGGGATACTATGGCTACACCTTC
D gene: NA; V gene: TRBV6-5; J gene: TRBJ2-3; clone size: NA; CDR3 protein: CATNGGYSTDTQYF; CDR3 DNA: TGTGCCACCAACGGGGGATATAGCACAGATACGCAGTATTTT
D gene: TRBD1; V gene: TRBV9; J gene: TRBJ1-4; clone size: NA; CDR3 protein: CASSPPLSRGREKLFF; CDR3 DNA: TGTGCCAGCAGCCCACCGTTGAGTAGGGGGCGAGAAAAACTGTTTTTT
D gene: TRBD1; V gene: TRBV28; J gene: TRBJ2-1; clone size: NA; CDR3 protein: CASSLGAPGGADRNEQFF; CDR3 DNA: TGTGCCAGCAGTTTGGGCGCCCCAGGGGGCGCAGACAGGAATGAGCAGTTCTTC
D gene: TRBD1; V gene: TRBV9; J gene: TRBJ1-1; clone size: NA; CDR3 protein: CASSVSGTGGSEAFF; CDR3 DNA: TGTGCCAGCAGCGTCTCCGGGACAGGGGGTTCCGAAGCTTTCTTT
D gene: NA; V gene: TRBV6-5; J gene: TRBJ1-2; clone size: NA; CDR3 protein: CASSYAGFGYTF; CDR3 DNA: TGTGCCAGCAGTTACGCAGGGTTCGGCTACACCTTC
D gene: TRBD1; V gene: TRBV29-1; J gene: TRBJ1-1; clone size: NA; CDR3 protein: CSTTGGMNTEAFF; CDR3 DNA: TGCAGTACTACAGGGGGCATGAACACTGAAGCTTTCTTT
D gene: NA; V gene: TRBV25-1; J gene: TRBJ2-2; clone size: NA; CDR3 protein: CASKCSQGSHTGELFF; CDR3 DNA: TGTGCCAGCAAGTGCTCACAGGGTTCGCACACCGGGGAGCTGTTTTTT
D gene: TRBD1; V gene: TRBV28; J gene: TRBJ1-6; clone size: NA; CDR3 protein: CASSLTGNNSPLHF; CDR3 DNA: TGTGCCAGCAGTTTGACAGGGAATAATTCACCCCTCCACTTT
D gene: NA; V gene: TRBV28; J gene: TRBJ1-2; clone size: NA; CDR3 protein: CASSPGGGNYGYTF; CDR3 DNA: TGTGCCAGCAGCCCGGGGGGGGGTAACTATGGCTACACCTTC
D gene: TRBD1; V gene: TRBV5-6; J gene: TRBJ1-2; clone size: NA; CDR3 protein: CASSPGGQGFYGYTF; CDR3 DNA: TGTGCCAGCAGCCCGGGCGGACAGGGATTCTATGGCTACACCTTC
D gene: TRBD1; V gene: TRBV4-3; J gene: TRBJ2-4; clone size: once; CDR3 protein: CASSQVETGGIKNIQYF; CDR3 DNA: TGCGCCAGCAGCCAAGTTGAGACAGGGGGCATCAAAAACATTCAGTACTTC
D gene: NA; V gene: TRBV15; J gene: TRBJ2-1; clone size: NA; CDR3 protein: CATSRGTHNEQFF; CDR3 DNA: TGTGCCACCAGCAGAGGGACACACAATGAGCAGTTCTTC
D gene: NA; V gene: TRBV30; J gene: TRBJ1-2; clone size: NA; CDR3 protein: CASDQGGYGYTF; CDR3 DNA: TGTGCGTCGGACCAGGGTGGCTATGGCTACACCTTC
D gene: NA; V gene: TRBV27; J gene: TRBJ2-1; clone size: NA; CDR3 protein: CASSLIAGTDEQFF; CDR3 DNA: TGTGCCAGCAGTTTAATCGCGGGTACGGATGAGCAGTTCTTC
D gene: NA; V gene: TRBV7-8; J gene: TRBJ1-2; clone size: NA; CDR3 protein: CASSLSPGFNYGYTF; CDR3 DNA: TGTGCCAGCAGCTTGAGTCCGGGGTTCAACTATGGCTACACCTTC
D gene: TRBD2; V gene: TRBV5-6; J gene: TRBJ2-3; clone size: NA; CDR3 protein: CASSAATSGGADTQYF; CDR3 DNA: TGTGCCAGCAGCGCGGCGACTAGCGGGGGGGCAGATACGCAGTATTTT
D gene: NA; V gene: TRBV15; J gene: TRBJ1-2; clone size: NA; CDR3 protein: CATSGRDIPYGYTF; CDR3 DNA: TGTGCCACCAGCGGGCGAGACATCCCCTATGGCTACACCTTC